The sequence of this T cell receptor beta chain was determined in a study of regulatory T cells in long-lasting Graves disease. The time point: newly diagnosed GD, antithyroid drugs for less than 3 months. Construction of the TCR library relied on RNA isolated from PBMCs. Sequencing libraries for TCR beta were prepared with iRepertoire HTBI primers and Arm-PCR of CDR3 regions. MiXCR, run by TCRdb on the multiplex PCR reads, gives a single entry per CDR3 protein. The sample has about 220,000 distinct CDR3 sequences, about 19% seen once. V was clipped by 1 base and J by 4 bases, with 14 bases between them. From germline, CDR1 is MGHDK and CDR2 SYGVNS. The CDR3 is 16 residues long. This clonotype was detected ten times or more. The antigen is undetermined. Study-level results: Patients with persistent disease showed a bias toward TRBV28, TRBJ1-2 and TRBJ2-5.

These same data were also listed under a study on T cells in Graves' hyperthyroidism and ophthalmopathy.

The sequence was obtained from a woman under 40 with Graves disease. The starting material was peripheral blood mononuclear cells (PBMCs), obtained at new diagnosis, from a patient treated with antithyroid drugs. This chain links TRBV25-1 with TRBJ2-1, with a possible D match to TRBD1 (7 bases). CDR3 in DNA: TGTGCCAGCAGTGAATGGGCGGGACAGATATACAATGAGCAGTTCTTC. Encoded protein: CASSEWAGQIYNEQFF. Full variable domain (remainder filled in from reference TRBV25-1 and TRBJ2-1): EADIYQTPRYLVIGTGKKITLECSQTMGHDKMYWYQQDPGMELHLIHYSYGVNSTEKGDLSSESTVSRIRTEHFPLTLESARPSHTSQYLCASSEWAGQIYNEQFFGPGTRLTVL.